The next 5 T cell receptor beta chains were all read from a single sample in a study of blood T cell repertoires in COVID-19 (dated by TCRdb to 2020 to 2021). Receptor libraries were prepared by the immunoSEQ multiplex PCR assay. TCRdb obtained this table from immuneACCESS and retained in-frame rearrangements with V and J assigned. These tables miss some clones; where compared with another copy, unresolved V genes account for less than half of the shortfall, and the remainder is unexplained. This sample lists about 180,000 clones; 86% were detected once. The ten largest clones take up under 9.5% of the sample. The sequencing input was PBMCs or T cells enriched from blood (not recorded which). These TCRs come from a woman under 40 who had recovered from COVID-19.

This rearrangement joins TRBV28 to TRBJ2-1, with TRBD1 matching 8 bases. CDR1 is MDHEN, CDR2 SYDVKM, per germline. Unmatched junction bases numbered 3, after V lost 5 bases and J lost 6 bases. This CDR3 comprises 13 residues. CDR3 in amino acids: CASSPGQGNEQFF. CDR3 sequence (DNA): TGTGCCAGCAGTCCCGGACAGGGCAATGAGCAGTTCTTC.

The chain carries TRBV6-5 and TRBJ1-2; TRBD1 agrees at 7 bases. V lost 6 bases to trimming and J lost 5 bases; unmatched junction nucleotides: 3. The CDR3 loop spans 12 amino acids. Germline CDR1 and CDR2: MNHEY and SVGAGI. The chain's CDR3 is CASRDRVYGYTF. The CDR3 coding sequence is TGTGCCAGCAGAGACAGGGTTTATGGCTACACCTTC.

The chain joins TRBV11-3 to TRBJ2-5; 14 bases line up with TRBD2. J gave up 4 bases and V 5 bases, and 9 bases lay outside the gene matches. The CDR3 runs 17 residues. The germline CDR1 and CDR2 sequences are SGHNT and YENEEA. CDR3 coding DNA: TGTGCCAGCAGCCCAGGGACTAGCGGGAGATATGTAGAGACCCAGTACTTC. It specifies CASSPGTSGRYVETQYF. Supplemented by reference TRBV11-3 and TRBJ2-5, the full variable domain reads EAGVVQSPRYKIIEKKQPVAFWCNPISGHNTLYWYLQNLGQGPELLIRYENEEAVDDSQLPKDRFSAERLKGVDSTLKIQPAELGDSAVYLCASSPGTSGRYVETQYFGPGTRLLVL.

The rearrangement links TRBV6-6 to TRBJ2-1; 8 bases fit TRBD2. Germline V gives CDR1 MNHNY, CDR2 SVGAGI (reference sequence). The CDR3 has 14 residues. Trimming took 6 bases from V and 2 from J; bases not matched to a gene: 3. The CDR3 DNA sequence: TGTGCCAGCAGGAGTAGCGGGGCCTACAATGAGCAGTTCTTC. Its translation: CASRSSGAYNEQFF.

The sample holds a few counts of this clone. This sequence joins TRBV10-3 and TRBJ1-4, with TRBD1 identical over 8 bases. The CDR3 runs 16 residues. Germline V CDR1 and CDR2: ENHRY, SYGVKD. Losses at the gene ends were 2 bases for V and 7 bases for J; bases not matched to a gene: 9. The CDR3 DNA reads TGTGCCATCAGTGAGCCCATAGGACAGGGAGTTGAAAAACTGTTTTTT. Translating gives CAISEPIGQGVEKLFF.